The entry that follows covers one T cell receptor beta chain sequence. Its specificity is unknown. Germline loops: CDR1 SQVTM, CDR2 ANQGSEA. CDR3 length equals 14 residues. V gave up 3 bases and J gave up 3 bases, with 11 bases separating them. This sample stems from a study of cytomegalovirus exposure and HLA in healthy donors. Study-level findings and limits: A later analysis found TCR association rates differed by HLA locus, highest for DRB1 and lowest for HLA-C. Later analysis showed most CMV-associated TCR beta chains appearing HLA-restricted. Roughly uniform depth of sequencing across donors was assumed in presence/absence analyses. Associated with cytomegalovirus, according to the listing, were 150 to 200 TCR beta chains.

Primers: 60 Vbeta forward and 13 Jbeta reverse. Here immunoSEQ multiplex PCR was the method, and the copy in TCRdb shows in-frame clones only, minus some. Found here are more than 110,000 clones, over 75% of them singletons; the top ten hold 1.2%. Sequenced input: PBMCs. The V gene is TRBV29-1, the J gene TRBJ2-2; no clear D. The TCR sequence derives from a female donor in good health and CMV-seronegative. CDR3 in DNA: TGCAGCGTTGATTTCAGTTATGACACCGGGGAGCTGTTTTTT. Translated, it gives CSVDFSYDTGELFF.